This T cell receptor (beta chain) comes out of a study of Ad26.COV2.S vaccination and SARS-CoV-2 variants. Produced via immunoSEQ multiplex PCR; TCRdb's table is partial and in-frame only. The table lists fewer than 150,000 clones, around 86% of them singletons. This CDR3 region has 16 residues. Trimming at V came to 5 bases and at J to 2 bases, leaving 7 bases not matched to a gene. The germline V gene encodes CDR1 LNHDA and CDR2 SQIVND (reference sequence). Whole-study results and caveats: Vaccinees displayed broader spike-specific TCR repertoires than placebo recipients. Analyses of TCR breadth and depth may have underestimated total T cell responses. Reported post-vaccination CD8+ and CD4+ T cell responses to spike showed substantial breadth. Those who received vaccine or placebo ended up with similar non-spike TCR breadth.

Comment on this clone: The antigen is not known.

V usage is TRBV19 and J usage is TRBJ2-7; 12 bases are a match to TRBD1. This clonotype was sampled from a human donor who had recovered from COVID-19. Sequencing was performed on peripheral blood, taken after recovery from COVID-19. The DNA of the CDR3 is TGTGCCAGTAGTCGGGACAGGGGGCTTCGAACCTACGAGCAGTACTTC. Encoded protein: CASSRDRGLRTYEQYF.